This TCR beta chain was found in a study of regulatory T cells in long-lasting Graves disease. Study-level findings and limits: Favored gene segments in persistent disease were TRBV28, TRBJ1-2 and TRBJ2-5.

This clonotype was detected ten times or more. Its target is not known. Through Arm-PCR of CDR3 regions and iRepertoire HTBI primers, TCR beta libraries were built. TCRdb redid the calling of the multiplex PCR reads with MiXCR, one entry per CDR3 protein. This sample has just over 600,000 distinct CDR3 sequences; roughly 15% occur once, and the top ten carry more than 15%. The length of the CDR3 is 13 residues. Trimming removed 6 bases from V and 3 bases from J; junction bases left unmatched: 7. The V gene's germline CDR1 is DFQATT and CDR2 SNEGSKA (reference sequence). Described time point: newly diagnosed GD, antithyroid drugs for less than 3 months. Extracted RNA from PBMCs served as the source of the TCR library. The same sample was also studied in work on T cells in Graves' hyperthyroidism and ophthalmopathy. That paper notes: HTBI primers were used for first-round RT-PCR of the TCR CDR3.

This TCR came from a young woman with Graves disease. The chain links TRBV20-1 to TRBJ2-7, with 8 positions matching TRBD1. This specimen consisted of peripheral blood mononuclear cells (PBMCs), obtained at new diagnosis, from a patient treated with antithyroid drugs. The DNA for the CDR3 is TGCAGTGCCTGGACAGGGATTAACTACGAGCAGTACTTC. Protein product: CSAWTGINYEQYF.